One sample yielded the 14 T cell receptor beta chains listed below, sequenced in a study of identical twins. TCRdb re-derived calls from the 5' RACE reads in MiXCR, one entry per CDR3 protein. Among 450,000 or so distinct CDR3 sequences listed, approximately 14% were seen once. The same specimen was also included in a second study, on yellow fever vaccine responses in identical twins.

The sequencing input was CD4+ T cells sorted from blood. The origin of the receptors is a woman between 18 and 29 years old in good health.

This clonotype came up a few times. The chain is built from TRBV5-6 and TRBJ2-1; 8 bases align to TRBD2. The V and J ends lost 1 base and 1 base, in that order; junction bases with no gene match: 4. The V gene's germline CDR1 is SGHDT and CDR2 YYEEEE. This CDR3 spans 16 amino acids. The CDR3 coding sequence is TGTGCCAGCAGCTTGTGGGCGGGAGGATCCTACAATGAGCAGTTCTTC. It translates to CASSLWAGGSYNEQFF.

The J gene is TRBJ2-4, the V gene TRBV3-1; D call uncertain. The V end lost 0 bases, the J end lost 3 bases, and 18 bases lay between the germline ends. There are 18 residues in the CDR3. The germline CDR1 and CDR2 sequences are LGHDT and YNNKEL (reference sequence). The CDR3 region is CASSQDGLSLSRKNIQYF. In DNA, the CDR3 is TGTGCCAGCAGCCAAGATGGGTTGAGTCTCTCACGCAAAAACATTCAGTACTTC.

This clonotype was seen only a few times. The genes are TRBV6-1 and TRBJ2-1; 10 bases match TRBD2. The trim removed 7 bases at V and 4 bases at J, leaving 7 bases unmatched. The germline gives CDR1 MNHNS, CDR2 SASEGT. The CDR3 extends over 15 amino acids. CDR3 in amino acids: CASKTGAGGYNEQFF. DNA for the CDR3: TGTGCCAGCAAGACTGGAGCGGGGGGGTACAATGAGCAGTTCTTC.

This clonotype has only a few counts. The genes are TRBV4-1 and TRBJ2-1; no clear D gene. Germline V CDR1 and CDR2: MGHRA, YSYEKL. The CDR3 sequence is 15 residues long. Deletions cut 1 base from V and 4 bases from J, with 11 bases between. The CDR3 region is CASSQVIGVYNEQFF. For the CDR3, the DNA is TGCGCCAGCAGCCAAGTAATTGGGGTGTACAATGAGCAGTTCTTC.

This clonotype was seen a single time. The chain combines TRBV19 with TRBJ2-3; 12 bases align to TRBD1. Germline-derived CDR1 and CDR2 are LNHDA and SQIVND (reference sequence). Trimming took 2 bases from V and 4 from J; bases not matched to a gene: 7. The CDR3 is 17 amino acids. The CDR3 sequence is CASSIQGTGGKPDTQYF. The CDR3 DNA follows: TGTGCCAGTAGTATACAGGGGACAGGGGGCAAACCAGATACGCAGTATTTT.

V usage is TRBV28 and J usage is TRBJ2-5; D not certain. V lost 5 bases to trimming and J lost 5 bases, with 9 bases between them. The CDR3 length is 12 residues. The germline V gene encodes CDR1 MDHEN and CDR2 SYDVKM. In DNA, the CDR3 is TGTGCCAGCAGTAGAATCGGGGAGACCCAGTACTTC. Encoded protein: CASSRIGETQYF.

As DNA, the CDR3 is TGTGCCAGCACCATGACCAACACTGAAGCTTTCTTT. It yields the protein CASTMTNTEAFF. V usage is TRBV2 and J usage is TRBJ1-1; D gene ambiguous. The germline V gene encodes CDR1 SNHLY and CDR2 FYNNEI. The CDR3 extends over 12 amino acids. Trimming shortened V by 7 bases and J by 2 bases, and 8 bases separated the two germline ends.

The chain is built from TRBV4-3 and TRBJ2-3; D might be TRBD2 (5 bases). Germline assignment: CDR1 LGHNA and CDR2 YSLEER. The CDR3 runs to 18 residues. V lost 1 base and J lost 0, with 17 bases in between. For the CDR3, the DNA is TGCGCCAGCAGCCAAGGAGGAGGCAGCTTAGCTAGCACAGATACGCAGTATTTT. Protein: CASSQGGGSLASTDTQYF.

This clonotype showed up many times. This sequence joins TRBV4-1 and TRBJ2-5; no definite D call. The CDR3 is 15 amino acids. Germline loops: CDR1 MGHRA, CDR2 YSYEKL. V was shortened by 3 bases and J by 1 base, with 12 bases between the two germline ends. As DNA, the CDR3 is TGCGCCAGCAGCCAGGGGTGGGGAATCCAAGAGACCCAGTACTTC. Translating it yields CASSQGWGIQETQYF.

This clonotype was seen a handful of times. The chain couples TRBV9 to TRBJ2-2, with 8 bases that match TRBD2. CDR3 length: 16 amino acids. Per the germline V gene, CDR1 is SGDLS and CDR2 is YYNGEE. J lost 5 bases, V lost 4 bases, and 10 bases had no gene match. CDR3 sequence: CASSPRGSGVTGELFF. The CDR3 nucleotides are TGTGCCAGCAGCCCCCGAGGTAGCGGGGTTACCGGGGAGCTGTTTTTT.

This clonotype was detected a few times. The V gene is TRBV12-3 or TRBV12-4, the J gene TRBJ2-7; the D is unclear. The CDR3 totals 14 residues. Trimming shortened V by 5 bases and J by 6 bases, and 17 bases separated the two germline ends. CDR3 sequence: CASSIGPLSSEQYF. The DNA for the CDR3 is TGTGCCAGCAGTATTGGCCCCCTGAGTTCCGAGCAGTACTTC.

This chain joins TRBV7-9 and TRBJ1-1; 9 bases are a match to TRBD1. Germline CDR1 is SEHNR and CDR2 is FQNEAQ (reference sequence). The length of the CDR3 is 14 residues. Germline trimming cut 0 bases from V and 10 bases from J; bases unmatched to any gene: 6. The CDR3 reads CASSLATGGQRAFF. For the CDR3, the DNA is TGTGCCAGCAGCTTAGCTACAGGGGGCCAAAGAGCTTTCTTT.

The chain recombines TRBV5-6 with TRBJ1-1; 8 bases agree with TRBD1. Germline trimming cut 2 bases from V and 8 bases from J; bases unmatched to any gene: 8. Germline loops: CDR1 SGHDT, CDR2 YYEEEE. This CDR3 comprises 14 residues. The CDR3 is CASSFKDRVTEAFF. The CDR3 nucleotides are TGTGCCAGCAGCTTTAAGGACAGGGTTACCGAAGCTTTCTTT.

V usage is TRBV28 and J usage is TRBJ2-7; D unclear. The CDR3 is 13 amino acids. Germline-derived CDR1 and CDR2 are MDHEN and SYDVKM. V gave up 5 bases and J gave up 5 bases, with 13 bases separating them. This CDR3 is CASSAPRSHEQYF. The CDR3 coding sequence is TGTGCCAGCAGTGCCCCCCGAAGCCACGAGCAGTACTTC. Full variable domain (outside the CDR3, taken from reference TRBV28 and TRBJ2-7): DVKVTQSSRYLVKRTGEKVFLECVQDMDHENMFWYRQDPGLGLRLIYFSYDVKMKEKGDIPEGYSVSREKKERFSLILESASTNQTSMYLCASSAPRSHEQYFGPGTRLTVT.